These 10 T cell receptor beta chains came from one sample sequenced in a study of T cell clones after liver transplantation. Method: immunoSEQ multiplex PCR; TCRdb's copy keeps in-frame clones and lacks some. The repertoire includes 68,000 or so clones, almost 95% of them detected once, and less than 1% sits in the top ten. This specimen consisted of CD4+ T cells from blood, obtained roughly 25 months after liver transplant. The receptors derive from a human patient who received a liver transplant. Among the T cells, some may be from the graft donor.

The CDR3 DNA reads TGCGCCAGCAGCCTGACAGGGGTTTCCAACGAGCAGTACTTC. This translates into CASSLTGVSNEQYF. This sequence joins TRBV5-1 and TRBJ2-7, with 8 bases fitting TRBD1. The V segment lost 4 bases and the J segment 5 bases; nucleotides outside the gene matches: 8. There are 14 residues in the CDR3. CDR1 SGHRS and CDR2 YFSETQ come from the germline V gene.

This sequence joins TRBV29-1 and TRBJ1-1; weak D call: TRBD1 (5 bases). The CDR3 totals 13 residues. Germline loops: CDR1 SQVTM, CDR2 ANQGSEA. The V gene lost 7 bases and the J gene lost 1 base, with 13 bases spanning the gap. The DNA for the CDR3 is TGCAGCGCCGTGGGGCAGGGGAACACTGAAGCTTTCTTT. Amino acids: CSAVGQGNTEAFF.

V gene TRBV16 combines with J gene TRBJ1-2; D possibly corresponds to TRBD1 (5 bases). There are 14 residues in the CDR3. Germline V gives CDR1 KGHSY, CDR2 FQNENV. Trimming stripped 0 bases from V and 4 bases from J, with 9 bases between. The CDR3 sequence is CASSQSAGSYGYTF. CDR3 nucleotides: TGTGCCAGCAGCCAATCGGCAGGGAGCTATGGCTACACCTTC.

CDR3 bases: TGTGCCAGCAGTTTTCGAAGACAGGGTTTTGGTGGCTACACCTTC. This sequence encodes CASSFRRQGFGGYTF. The chain recombines TRBV27 with TRBJ1-2, with 7 nucleotides matching TRBD1. CDR1 and CDR2 (germline): MNHEY, SMNVEV (reference sequence). The V gene end was trimmed by 3 bases and the J gene end by 7 bases; junction bases not matched to a gene: 11. This CDR3 is built from 15 residues.

The V gene is TRBV5-4, the J gene TRBJ2-6; no reliable D call. Germline loops: CDR1 SGHNT, CDR2 YYREEE (reference sequence). This CDR3 region has 14 residues. V lost 1 base to trimming and J lost 1 base, with 3 bases between them. The CDR3 DNA follows: TGTGCCAGCAGCTTGAAATCTGGGGCCAACGTCCTGACTTTC. This codes for CASSLKSGANVLTF. The variable domain in full, with the rest retrieved from reference TRBV5-4 and TRBJ2-6, is ETGVTQSPTHLIKTRGQQVTLRCSSQSGHNTVSWYQQALGQGPQFIFQYYREEENGRGNFPPRFSGLQFPNYSSELNVNALELDDSALYLCASSLKSGANVLTFGAGSRLTVL.

The chain carries TRBV11-3 and TRBJ2-6; possibly TRBD1 for D (5 bases). This CDR3 contains 13 residues. Germline V gene sequence: CDR1 SGHNT, CDR2 YENEEA. Trimming left V 6 bases short and J 2 bases short, with 5 bases between. This CDR3 is CASRTAGANVLTF. The DNA for the CDR3 is TGTGCCAGCAGGACAGCTGGGGCCAACGTCCTGACTTTC.

The rearrangement links TRBV6-7 to TRBJ2-5, with TRBD2 matching 8 bases. TRBV6-7 is assigned to the ORF class and has an uncertain function. V gave up 6 bases and J gave up 5 bases; unmatched junction bases: 14. CDR3 length equals 16 residues. The CDR3 sequence is CASRAGEERGWETQYF. DNA of the CDR3: TGTGCCAGCAGGGCCGGGGAGGAGCGGGGGTGGGAGACCCAGTACTTC.

The V call is TRBV5-1, the J call TRBJ2-3, with D uncertain. The CDR3 has 15 residues. Trimming removed 0 bases at V and 2 bases at J, with 10 bases between. CDR1 is SGHRS and CDR2 is YFSETQ in the germline V gene. The CDR3, as DNA: TGCGCCAGCAGCTTGGCGCCCCTAGACACAGATACGCAGTATTTT. It specifies CASSLAPLDTDTQYF.

This chain connects TRBV21-1 to TRBJ2-5; the table's D call TRBD2 went unverified against the DNA. TRBV21-1 is recorded as a pseudogene. This CDR3 contains 15 residues. This CDR3 is CASSLGVRVGETQYF. The CDR3 nucleotides read TGTGCCAGCAGCTTGGGAGTAAGGGTAGGTGAGACCCAGTACTTC.

CDR3 bases: TGTGCCATCAGTGAGTCTGGTGGGGGAACAGCTTTCTTT. Translating it yields CAISESGGGTAFF. The rearrangement joins TRBV10-3 to TRBJ1-1, with a weak D call TRBD1 (5 bases). The V end lost 0 bases, the J end lost 10 bases, and 12 bases lay between the germline ends. Per germline, CDR1 ENHRY and CDR2 SYGVKD. CDR3 length: 13 amino acids.